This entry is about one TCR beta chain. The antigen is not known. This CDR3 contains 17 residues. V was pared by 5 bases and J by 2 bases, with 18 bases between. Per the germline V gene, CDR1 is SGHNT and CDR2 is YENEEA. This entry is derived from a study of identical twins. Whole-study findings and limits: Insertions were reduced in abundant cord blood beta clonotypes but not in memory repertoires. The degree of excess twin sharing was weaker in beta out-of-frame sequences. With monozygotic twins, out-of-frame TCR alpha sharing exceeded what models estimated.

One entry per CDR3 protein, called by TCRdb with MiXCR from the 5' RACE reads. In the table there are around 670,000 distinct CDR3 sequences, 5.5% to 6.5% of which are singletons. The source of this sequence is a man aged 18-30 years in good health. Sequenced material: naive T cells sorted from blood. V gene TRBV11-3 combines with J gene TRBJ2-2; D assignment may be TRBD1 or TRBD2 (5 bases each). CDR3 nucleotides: TGTGCCAGCAGCCAAACGATGAGGGGCCCTAACACCGGGGAGCTGTTTTTT. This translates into CASSQTMRGPNTGELFF. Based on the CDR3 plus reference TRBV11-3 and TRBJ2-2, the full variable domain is EAGVVQSPRYKIIEKKQPVAFWCNPISGHNTLYWYLQNLGQGPELLIRYENEEAVDDSQLPKDRFSAERLKGVDSTLKIQPAELGDSAVYLCASSQTMRGPNTGELFFGEGSRLTVL.